The TCR beta chain described here comes from a study of blood T cell repertoires in COVID-19. Study summary: The origin of the acute and convalescent COVID-19 samples was the United States, Italy and Spain. The cDNA or gDNA used as material had been derived from T cells, B-cell-depleted T cells, or PBMCs.

The authors' processing: Estimates of nucleated cell counts were drawn from the amplification of reference gene primers. TCRdb's table, derived via immunoSEQ multiplex PCR, lists solely in-frame clones and lacks some. That table gives V, J and clone size, and the DNA gave D and trimming. Seen here are about 180,000 clones, about 86% observed once, and the top ten hold 8% to 10%. V was cut by 0 bases and J by 5 bases, with 10 bases left in between. The CDR3 sequence is 15 residues long. The germline V gene encodes CDR1 MNHEY and CDR2 SVGAGI. This rearrangement joins TRBV6-5 to TRBJ1-4; D gene unclear. This clonotype was obtained from a man between 45 and 60 years old with active or convalescent COVID-19. The source material was peripheral blood. The CDR3 sequence is CASSYSSQENEKLFF. CDR3 DNA sequence: TGTGCCAGCAGTTACTCGAGCCAGGAAAATGAAAAACTGTTTTTT.